One and the same sample provided the 6 T cell receptor beta chains below, sequenced in a study of T cell responses to AZD1222 COVID-19 vaccine. Using immunoSEQ multiplex PCR, the repertoire was profiled, and TCRdb retains in-frame clones only, with some absent. The data show approximately 110,000 clones, about 91% seen once. The sequencing used peripheral blood, collected on day 0 of AZD1222 vaccination. The receptors originated from an adult in good health.

This chain joins TRBV19 and TRBJ2-7; 14 bases align to TRBD2. V lost 6 bases, J lost 7 bases, and 5 bases stayed unmatched. Germline CDR1 is LNHDA and CDR2 is SQIVND (reference sequence). The CDR3 extends over 14 amino acids. CDR3: CASRGTSGGGEQYF. Written as DNA, the CDR3 is TGTGCCAGTAGAGGGACTAGCGGGGGTGGTGAGCAGTACTTC.

The V call is TRBV6-1, the J call TRBJ1-6; no clear D gene. Trimming removed 1 base from V and 0 bases from J, with 10 bases in between. Germline values: CDR1 MNHNS, CDR2 SASEGT. The CDR3 is made up of 17 amino acids. The CDR3 DNA sequence: TGTGCCAGCAGTGAAGTGGCCGGTGGCTCCTATAATTCACCCCTCCACTTT. Translation gives CASSEVAGGSYNSPLHF.

V and J are TRBV7-2 and TRBJ1-5; D might be TRBD1 (6 bases). The CDR3 length is 16 residues. Germline V lookup: CDR1 SGHTA, CDR2 FQGNSA. Trimming stripped 2 bases from V and 7 bases from J, with 18 bases between. The DNA for the CDR3 is TGTGCCAGCAGCTTATCTGGGGGGCGGTTAGGACAGCCCCAGCATTTT. This codes for CASSLSGGRLGQPQHF.

This clone appeared a single time. Other DNA sequences in the same sample also yield this CDR3. The chain couples TRBV7-2 to TRBJ1-1; tentative D call: TRBD1 (6 bases). The V and J ends lost 3 bases and 1 base respectively, with 6 bases between them. The CDR3 loop spans 13 amino acids. The germline gives CDR1 SGHTA, CDR2 FQGNSA. The CDR3 nucleotides are TGTGCCAGCAGCTTGGACAGGAACACTGAAGCTTTCTTT. Its translation is CASSLDRNTEAFF. Filled out from reference TRBV7-2 and TRBJ1-1, the complete variable domain reads GAGVSQSPSNKVTEKGKDVELRCDPISGHTALYWYRQSLGQGLEFLIYFQGNSAPDKSGLPSDRFSAERTGGSVSTLTIQRTQQEDSAVYLCASSLDRNTEAFFGQGTRLTVV.

About this clone: A read error may produce the germline difference seen at one junction end. The V gene is TRBV6-2 or TRBV6-3, the J gene TRBJ2-7; D is undetermined. Germline V gene lookup returns CDR1 MNHEY and CDR2 SVGEGT. This CDR3 spans 11 amino acids. The CDR3: CVSSYTYEQYF. CDR3 coding DNA: TGTGTCAGCAGTTATACTTACGAGCAGTACTTC.

V is TRBV28 and J is TRBJ1-1, with D possibly being TRBD1 (5 bases). V lost 4 bases, J lost 8 bases, and 17 bases lay in between. The CDR3 has 14 residues. CDR1 MDHEN and CDR2 SYDVKM come from the germline V gene. The CDR3 DNA reads as TGTGCCAGCAGTTGGGACGGTCCGGATCGGGAAGCTTTCTTT. Residues: CASSWDGPDREAFF.